This record looks at one T cell receptor beta chain sequence and its context. Its specificity is not known. The sample is drawn from a study of cytomegalovirus exposure and HLA in healthy donors. About the research overall: Earlier findings included about 120 million unique TCR beta sequences obtained from about 180 million T cells. Among approximately 400 genotyped donors, approximately 80% fell in the Caucasian-associated ancestry cluster.

Primers: 60 Vbeta forward and 13 Jbeta reverse. TCRdb's copy holds only in-frame clones and misses some; the assay was immunoSEQ multiplex PCR. This sample has over 110,000 clones, with about 80% found just once. Germline CDR1 and CDR2: SGHTA and FQGNSA. The CDR3 is 14 residues long. The V gene end was trimmed by 6 bases and the J gene end by 4 bases; junction bases not matched to a gene: 3. The study, taken as a whole, reports: When analyzed later, a missense DCLRE1C variant was found to be linked to TCR beta V- and J-gene trimming.

Material for sequencing was PBMCs. This sequence joins TRBV7-2 and TRBJ1-5; 10 bases line up with TRBD1. This TCR was sampled from a man aged 35 to 55 in good health and CMV-seronegative. The CDR3: CASRRDRGNQPQHF. The DNA for the CDR3 is TGTGCCAGCAGGCGGGACAGGGGAAATCAGCCCCAGCATTTT. Full variable domain (outside the CDR3, taken from reference TRBV7-2 and TRBJ1-5): GAGVSQSPSNKVTEKGKDVELRCDPISGHTALYWYRQSLGQGLEFLIYFQGNSAPDKSGLPSDRFSAERTGGSVSTLTIQRTQQEDSAVYLCASRRDRGNQPQHFGDGTRLSIL.